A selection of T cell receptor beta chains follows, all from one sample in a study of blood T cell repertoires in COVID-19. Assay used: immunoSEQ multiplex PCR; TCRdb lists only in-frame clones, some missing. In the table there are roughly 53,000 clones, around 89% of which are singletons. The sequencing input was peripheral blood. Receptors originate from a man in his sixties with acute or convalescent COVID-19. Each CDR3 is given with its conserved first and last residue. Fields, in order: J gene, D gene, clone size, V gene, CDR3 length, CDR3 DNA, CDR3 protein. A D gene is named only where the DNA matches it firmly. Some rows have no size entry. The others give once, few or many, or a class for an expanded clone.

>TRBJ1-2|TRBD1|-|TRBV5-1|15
TGCGCCAGCGCCAGGGGGCAACTCATCGACTATGGCTACACCTTC
CASARGQLIDYGYTF
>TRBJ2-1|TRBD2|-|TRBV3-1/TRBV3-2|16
TGTGCCAGCAGCCAAGAACTAGCGGGGGGGCTAAATGAGCAGTTCTTC
CASSQELAGGLNEQFF
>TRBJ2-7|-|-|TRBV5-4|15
TGTGCCAGCAGCTTGGAGGGGGGGCCCCTCTACGAGCAGTACTTC
CASSLEGGPLYEQYF
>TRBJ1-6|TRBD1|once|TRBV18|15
TGTGCCAGCTCCCAAAATCAGGGGGCCCAATCACCCCTCCACTTT
CASSQNQGAQSPLHF
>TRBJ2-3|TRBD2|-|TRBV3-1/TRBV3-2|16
TGTGCCAGCAGCCTAAAAAGTCGAGCGGGGGGGGATACGCAGTATTTT
CASSLKSRAGGDTQYF
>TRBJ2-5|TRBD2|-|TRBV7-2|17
TGTGCCAGCAGCTTATCAGCGGGGGGGCCGGGGCAAGAGACCCAGTACTTC
CASSLSAGGPGQETQYF
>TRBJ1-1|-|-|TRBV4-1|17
TGCGCCAGCAGCCAAGACTTGGCCGGACTCACCAACACTGAAGCTTTCTTT
CASSQDLAGLTNTEAFF
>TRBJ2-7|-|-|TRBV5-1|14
TGCGCCGGCCCAACAAGGGGGACCTCCTACGAGCAGTACTTC
CAGPTRGTSYEQYF
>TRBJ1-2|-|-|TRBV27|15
TGTGCCAGTGGCACCCCGACAGGACGCGTGGATGGCTACACCTTC
CASGTPTGRVDGYTF
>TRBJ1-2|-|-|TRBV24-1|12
TGTGCCACCAGTGGGCGGGGGTATGGCTACACCTTC
CATSGRGYGYTF
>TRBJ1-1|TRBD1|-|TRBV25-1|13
TGTGCCACCCGGGGACAGCTGAACACTGAAGCTTTCTTT
CATRGQLNTEAFF
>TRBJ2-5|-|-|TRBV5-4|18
TGTGCCAGCAGCGGGGGGGCTCGACAGGGGAGAGGAGGAGAGACCCAGTACTTC
CASSGGARQGRGGETQYF
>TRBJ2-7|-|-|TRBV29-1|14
TGCAGCGCGTACCGGGACGGGGGTTCCTACGAGCAGTACTTC
CSAYRDGGSYEQYF
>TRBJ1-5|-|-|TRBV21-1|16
TGTGCCAGCAGCAACTTCAGGGGGATTGGCAATCAGCCCCAGCATTTT
CASSNFRGIGNQPQHF
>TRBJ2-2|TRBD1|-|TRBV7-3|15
TGTGCCAGCAGCCTGACAGGGGGCGCCCCCGGGGAGCTGTTTTTT
CASSLTGGAPGELFF
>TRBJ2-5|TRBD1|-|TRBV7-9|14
TGTGCCAGCAGCTCGGACAGGGTTCGAGAGACCCAGTACTTC
CASSSDRVRETQYF
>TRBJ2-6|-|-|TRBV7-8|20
TGTGCCAGCAGCTTAGTGGGCCAAATTATTTTTAACTCTGGGGCCAACGTCCTGACTTTC
CASSLVGQIIFNSGANVLTF
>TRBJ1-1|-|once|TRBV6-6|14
TGTGCCAGCAGTTACTCGTACGGGAACACTGAAGCTTTCTTT
CASSYSYGNTEAFF
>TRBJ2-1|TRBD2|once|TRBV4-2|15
TGTGCCAGCAGCCGCCATAGCGGGGGGGACAATGAGCAGTTCTTC
CASSRHSGGDNEQFF
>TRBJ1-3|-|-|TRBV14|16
TGTGCCAGCAGCGCCCACCTGAAGAGCTCTGGAAACACCATATATTTT
CASSAHLKSSGNTIYF
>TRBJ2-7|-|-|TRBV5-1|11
TGCGCCAGCAGCTGGGGGCGCGAGCAGTACTTC
CASSWGREQYF
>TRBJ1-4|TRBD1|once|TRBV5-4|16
TGTGCCAGCAGCGTGAACCGGGACAGAGCTTATGAAAAACTGTTTTTT
CASSVNRDRAYEKLFF
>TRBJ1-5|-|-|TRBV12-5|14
TGTGCTAGTGGTTTGGGAGTTAGCAATCAGCCCCAGCATTTT
CASGLGVSNQPQHF
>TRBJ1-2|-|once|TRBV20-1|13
TGCAGTGCTAGTGGCCAGGGACTCTATGGCTACACCTTC
CSASGQGLYGYTF
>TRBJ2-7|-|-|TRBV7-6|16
TGTGCCAGCAGCTTAGGGTTAGGCGGGGCTGACTACGAGCAGTACTTC
CASSLGLGGADYEQYF
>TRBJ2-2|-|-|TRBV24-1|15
TGTGCCACCAGTGATCTGACAGACGACACCGGGGAGCTGTTTTTT
CATSDLTDDTGELFF
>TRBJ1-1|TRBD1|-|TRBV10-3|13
TGTGCCATTTCCCGGGACAGGGAGACTGAAGCTTTCTTT
CAISRDRETEAFF
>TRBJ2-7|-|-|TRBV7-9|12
TGTGCCAGCAGCCCAAAGGGGCACGAGCAGTACTTC
CASSPKGHEQYF
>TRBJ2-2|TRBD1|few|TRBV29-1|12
TGCAGCGTTACAGGGGGCACCGGGGAGCTGTTTTTT
CSVTGGTGELFF
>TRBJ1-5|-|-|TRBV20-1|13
TGCAGTGCTATTGACCGTAGCAATCAGCCCCAGCATTTT
CSAIDRSNQPQHF
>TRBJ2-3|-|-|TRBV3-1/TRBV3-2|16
TGTGCCAGCAGCCAGAGGCCTACAGGGAGCACAGATACGCAGTATTTT
CASSQRPTGSTDTQYF
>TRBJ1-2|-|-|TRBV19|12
TGTGCCAGTAGTACCCCGAACTATGGCTACACCTTC
CASSTPNYGYTF
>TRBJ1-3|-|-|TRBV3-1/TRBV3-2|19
TGTGCCAGCAGCCTCCTCACTGGGGGGGGCCTGAGCTCTGGAAACACCATATATTTT
CASSLLTGGGLSSGNTIYF
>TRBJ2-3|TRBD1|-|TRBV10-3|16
TGTGCCATCAGTGAGTCGAGACAGGGGGGTGTAGATACGCAGTATTTT
CAISESRQGGVDTQYF
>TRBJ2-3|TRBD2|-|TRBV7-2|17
TGTGCCAGCAGCTTAGATGGGACTAGCGGGGTAACAGATACGCAGTATTTT
CASSLDGTSGVTDTQYF
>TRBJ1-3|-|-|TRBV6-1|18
TGTGCCAGCAGTGTACGGTCGAAGATCTTAGTCTCTGGAAACACCATATATTTT
CASSVRSKILVSGNTIYF
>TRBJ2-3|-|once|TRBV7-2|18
TGTGCCAGCAGCTTATCCAGGGTGAGCCCGCCGCGCACAGATACGCAGTATTTT
CASSLSRVSPPRTDTQYF
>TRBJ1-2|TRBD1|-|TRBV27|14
TGTGCCAGCAGTTTACAGGGGGCGAACGGTGGCTACACCTTC
CASSLQGANGGYTF
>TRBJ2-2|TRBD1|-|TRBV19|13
TGTGCCATCATCGACAGGGCGGGCGGGGAGCTGTTTTTT
CAIIDRAGGELFF
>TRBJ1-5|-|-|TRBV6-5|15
TGTGCCAGCAGGGTTCGGGGGGGGCTAGGACAGCCCCAGCATTTT
CASRVRGGLGQPQHF
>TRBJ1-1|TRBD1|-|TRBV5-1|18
TGCGCCAGCAGCAGACCACCGGGACAGGGGGTAGTGAACACTGAAGCTTTCTTT
CASSRPPGQGVVNTEAFF
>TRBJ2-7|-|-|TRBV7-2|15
TGTGCCAGCAGCTTAACCCCCCAGTCAGCGTCCGAGCAGTACTTC
CASSLTPQSASEQYF